This TCR beta chain derives from a study of blood T cell repertoires in COVID-19. Study-wide background: The analysed material was cDNA or gDNA that came from T cells, B-cell-depleted T cells, or PBMCs.

The protocol was immunoSEQ multiplex PCR, while the TCRdb copy is restricted to in-frame clones and leaves out a portion. The sample lists over 300,000 clones, 80% to 90% occurring once. This clone was recorded once. Germline CDR1 MNHEY, CDR2 SVGAGI. The length of the CDR3 is 16 residues. V was clipped by 0 bases and J by 3 bases; unmatched bases: 4. This TCR was recovered from a man aged 35 to 55 with acute or convalescent COVID-19. Sequenced: peripheral blood. The chain recombines TRBV6-5 with TRBJ2-3, with 9 bases fitting TRBD2. Here the CDR3 DNA reads TGTGCCAGCAGTTACTCTGGGCTAGCGGGGACAGATACGCAGTATTTT. It codes for CASSYSGLAGTDTQYF.